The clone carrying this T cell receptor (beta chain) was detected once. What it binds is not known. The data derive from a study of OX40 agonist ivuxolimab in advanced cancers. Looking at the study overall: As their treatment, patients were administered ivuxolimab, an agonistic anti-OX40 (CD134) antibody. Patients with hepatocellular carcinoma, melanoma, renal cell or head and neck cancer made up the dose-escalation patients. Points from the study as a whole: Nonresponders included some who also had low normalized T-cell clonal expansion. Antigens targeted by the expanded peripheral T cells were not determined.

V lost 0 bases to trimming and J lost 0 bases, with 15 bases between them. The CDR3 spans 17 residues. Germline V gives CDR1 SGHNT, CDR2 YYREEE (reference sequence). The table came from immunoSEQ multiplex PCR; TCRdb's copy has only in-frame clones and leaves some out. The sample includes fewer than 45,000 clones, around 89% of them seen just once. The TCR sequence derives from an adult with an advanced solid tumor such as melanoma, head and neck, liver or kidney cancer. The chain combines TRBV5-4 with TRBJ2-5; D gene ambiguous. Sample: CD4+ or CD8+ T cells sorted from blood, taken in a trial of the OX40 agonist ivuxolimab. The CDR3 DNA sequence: TGTGCCAGCAGCTTGGGATCCTTAGGGCTGTACCAAGAGACCCAGTACTTC. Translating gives CASSLGSLGLYQETQYF.